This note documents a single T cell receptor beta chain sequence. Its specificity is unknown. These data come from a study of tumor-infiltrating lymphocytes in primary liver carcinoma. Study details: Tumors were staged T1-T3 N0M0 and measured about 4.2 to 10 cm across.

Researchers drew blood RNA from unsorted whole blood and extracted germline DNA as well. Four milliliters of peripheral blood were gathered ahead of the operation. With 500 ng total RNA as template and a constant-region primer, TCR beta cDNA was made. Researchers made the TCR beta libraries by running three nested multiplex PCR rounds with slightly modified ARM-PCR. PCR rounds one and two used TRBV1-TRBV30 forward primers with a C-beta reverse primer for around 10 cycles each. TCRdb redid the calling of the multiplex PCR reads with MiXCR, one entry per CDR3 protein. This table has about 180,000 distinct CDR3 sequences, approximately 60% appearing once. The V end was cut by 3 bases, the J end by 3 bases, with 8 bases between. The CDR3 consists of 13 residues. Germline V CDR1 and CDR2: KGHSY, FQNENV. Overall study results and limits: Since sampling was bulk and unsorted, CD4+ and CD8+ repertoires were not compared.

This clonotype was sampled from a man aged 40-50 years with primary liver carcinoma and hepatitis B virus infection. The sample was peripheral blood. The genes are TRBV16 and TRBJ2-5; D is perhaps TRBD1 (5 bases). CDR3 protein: CASSQGREETQYF. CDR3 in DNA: TGTGCCAGCAGCCAGGGCAGGGAAGAGACCCAGTACTTC. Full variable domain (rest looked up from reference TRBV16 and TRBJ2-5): GEEVAQTPKHLVRGEGQKAKLYCAPIKGHSYVFWYQQVLKNEFKFLISFQNENVFDETGMPKERFSAKCLPNSPCSLEIQATKLEDSAVYFCASSQGREETQYFGPGTRLLVL.